This is a list of T cell receptor beta chains from one sample in a study of identical twins. TCRdb used MiXCR to reprocess the 5' RACE reads, holding one entry per CDR3 protein. The sample gives roughly 280,000 distinct CDR3 sequences, 7.5% to 9.5% of which show up once; 7% to 8.5% is in the top ten. These same records also appear under a second study, on yellow fever vaccine responses in identical twins.

The sample taken for sequencing was CD8+ T cells sorted from blood. The source of these receptors is a woman aged 18-29 years in good health. Each CDR3 is given with its conserved first and last residue. A D gene is named only where the DNA matches it firmly. Clone size is not always given. Where it is, it says once, few, many or a class for expanded clones.

abundance	d_gene	j_gene	v_gene	CDR3nt	CDR3aa
many	.	TRBJ2-2	TRBV7-9	TGTGCCAGCAGCTTAGACAGCAACACCGGGGAGCTGTTTTTT	CASSLDSNTGELFF
many	.	TRBJ2-3	TRBV12-3/TRBV12-4	TGTGCCAGCAGTTTATTAAAGAAAGATACGCAGTATTTT	CASSLLKKDTQYF
.	.	TRBJ2-5	TRBV6-5	TGTGCCAGCAGTTATGGGGGCGAAACGGAGACCCAGTACTTC	CASSYGGETETQYF
.	.	TRBJ2-2	TRBV4-3	TGCGCCAGCAGCAAAACAGTTCCCGGGGAGCTGTTTTTT	CASSKTVPGELFF
.	.	TRBJ2-7	TRBV12-3/TRBV12-4	TGTGCCAGCAGAGCCCTGGGGCTGGAGCAGTACTTC	CASRALGLEQYF
few	TRBD1	TRBJ2-7	TRBV18	TGTGCCAGCTCACCAACAGGGGAGTACGAGCAGTACTTC	CASSPTGEYEQYF
once	.	TRBJ2-2	TRBV25-1	TGTGCCACCCAACCAACGGCCACCGGGGAGCTGTTTTTT	CATQPTATGELFF
many	.	TRBJ2-7	TRBV28	TGTGCCAGCAGTTTTACCGGGAGAAACTCCTACGAGCAGTACTTC	CASSFTGRNSYEQYF
many	TRBD2	TRBJ2-3	TRBV29-1	TGCAGCGTCCCCATTATCCAGCGGGAGTCAGGCACAGATACGCAGTATTTT	CSVPIIQRESGTDTQYF
many	.	TRBJ1-2	TRBV7-9	TGTGCCAGCAGCGACGGATCGGGGATGGATGGCTACACCTTC	CASSDGSGMDGYTF
many	TRBD2	TRBJ2-3	TRBV7-8	TGTGCCAGCAGCTCCCATGGGGGGGAGGGCCCCGATACGCAGTATTTT	CASSSHGGEGPDTQYF
many	.	TRBJ2-7	TRBV5-1	TGCGCCAGCAGCTTGGACCCGGACACCTACGAGCAGTACTTC	CASSLDPDTYEQYF
.	.	TRBJ2-7	TRBV7-9	TGTGCCAGCAGCTCCCAGACAGTCTCCTACGAGCAGTACTTC	CASSSQTVSYEQYF
few	TRBD2	TRBJ2-7	TRBV7-2	TGTGCCAGCAGCTTTTTCAGCGGGGTCTCCTACGAGCAGTACTTC	CASSFFSGVSYEQYF
few	.	TRBJ1-1	TRBV6-2/TRBV6-3	TGTGCCAGCAATATAAATAGGGCGAACACTGAAGCTTTCTTT	CASNINRANTEAFF
few	.	TRBJ2-5	TRBV7-2	TGTGCCAGCAGTTCATGGGAGAACCAAGAGACCCAGTACTTC	CASSSWENQETQYF
many	TRBD1	TRBJ1-3	TRBV6-2/TRBV6-3	TGTGCCAGCAGTTACTCGACAGGGGCGACTGGAAACACCATATATTTT	CASSYSTGATGNTIYF
.	.	TRBJ2-7	TRBV4-3	TGCGCCAGCAGCCAAGATGGCAGGGGCTACGAGCAGTACTTC	CASSQDGRGYEQYF
.	.	TRBJ2-4	TRBV29-1	TGCAGCGTCGAGGGGGGGGCTGCCAAAAACATTCAGTACTTC	CSVEGGAAKNIQYF
few	TRBD2	TRBJ2-7	TRBV20-1	TGCAGTGCCAGTAGTGGCGGGAGTGGTTACGAGCAGTACTTC	CSASSGGSGYEQYF
few	.	TRBJ2-4	TRBV7-2	TGTGCCAGCAGCCAAGAACTCGTCGGGGGAGGTCGGAACATTCAGTACTTC	CASSQELVGGGRNIQYF
many	.	TRBJ2-1	TRBV5-1	TGCGCCAGCAGCTTCGGAGACGAACTCAATGAGCAGTTCTTC	CASSFGDELNEQFF
.	TRBD1	TRBJ2-2	TRBV15	TGTGCCACCAGCAGTGTTACCGGGACAGGGGGCCTTAATGCGAACACCGGGGAGCTGTTTTTT	CATSSVTGTGGLNANTGELFF
few	TRBD2	TRBJ2-1	TRBV6-2/TRBV6-3	TGTGCCAGCAGTTACCCCCCGTCTAGCGGGATATACGATGAGCAGTTCTTC	CASSYPPSSGIYDEQFF
few	.	TRBJ2-7	TRBV7-9	TGTGCCAGCAGCTCGGAGGGGGGGACAGAGGGCGGATACGAGCAGTACTTC	CASSSEGGTEGGYEQYF
.	.	TRBJ2-3	TRBV6-4	TGTGCCAGCAGTGACGGGGTAAACACAGATACGCAGTATTTT	CASSDGVNTDTQYF
.	.	TRBJ2-7	TRBV14	TGTGCCAGCAGCCTACCAGGGGATCCCACCTACGAGCAGTACTTC	CASSLPGDPTYEQYF
few	.	TRBJ2-2	TRBV27	TGTGCCAGCAGTTTTCTCTATGGGACCGGGGAGCTGTTTTTT	CASSFLYGTGELFF
many	.	TRBJ2-1	TRBV4-3	TGCGCCAGCAGCCAAGATCGGGAAGGGGATGAGCAGTTCTTC	CASSQDREGDEQFF
few	.	TRBJ2-5	TRBV27	TGTGCCAGCAGCCCCGGACAGAAAAAAGAGACCCAGTACTTC	CASSPGQKKETQYF
.	.	TRBJ2-7	TRBV7-2	TGTGCCAGCAGCTTATGGCTAGACCGTTTCGAGCAGTACTTC	CASSLWLDRFEQYF
few	.	TRBJ1-2	TRBV29-1	TGCAGCGTGGGAGAATGGGGAGGCTACACCTTC	CSVGEWGGYTF
many	.	TRBJ1-1	TRBV4-3	TGCGCCAGCAGCCCAACAGAGTTGGTGGCCACTGAAGCTTTCTTT	CASSPTELVATEAFF
medium-sized	TRBD2	TRBJ2-3	TRBV15	TGTGCCACCAGCAGAGATCTAGCGGGGGCAGATACGCAGTATTTT	CATSRDLAGADTQYF
.	.	TRBJ1-1	TRBV7-9	TGTGCCAGCAGCCCCACCAGGGGATATTCTGAAGCTTTCTTT	CASSPTRGYSEAFF
.	TRBD1	TRBJ1-2	TRBV28	TGTGCCAGCAGTTCATACAGGGGGTTTAAGGGCTCCCTCGATGGCTACACCTTC	CASSSYRGFKGSLDGYTF
.	.	TRBJ2-1	TRBV12-3/TRBV12-4	TGTGCCAGCAGTGGGAATATGATAGAGCAGTTCTTC	CASSGNMIEQFF
few	TRBD2	TRBJ2-5	TRBV27	TGTGCCAGCAGTTCCATAGCGGGGGGACAAGAGACCCAGTACTTC	CASSSIAGGQETQYF
.	.	TRBJ1-1	TRBV29-1	TGCAGCGTTGGAGGCAGGGGAACTGAAGCTTTCTTT	CSVGGRGTEAFF
few	.	TRBJ2-4	TRBV7-2	TGTGCCAGCAGCTTAGGCCCAGGCCTCGGAAACATTCAGTACTTC	CASSLGPGLGNIQYF
few	.	TRBJ2-3	TRBV24-1	TGTGCCACCAGCCACACCGACTCAGGGATTAGTACGGCAGATACGCAGTATTTT	CATSHTDSGISTADTQYF
many	TRBD1	TRBJ2-7	TRBV11-2	TGTGCCAGCAGCTTCGGGACAGGGAAAGCCTACGAGCAGTACTTC	CASSFGTGKAYEQYF
many	.	TRBJ1-1	TRBV14	TGTGCCAGCAGCCAAATACCGACGACAGCGAACACTGAAGCTTTCTTT	CASSQIPTTANTEAFF
few	TRBD2	TRBJ2-1	TRBV5-1	TGCGCCAGCAGCTTGGCCGGCGCTAGCGGGGGACTAGACAATGAGCAGTTCTTC	CASSLAGASGGLDNEQFF
many	.	TRBJ2-7	TRBV29-1	TGCAGCTTTACAGGGCTTAGGGACGAGCAGTACTTC	CSFTGLRDEQYF